What follows describes a single TCR beta chain. Deletions cut 4 bases from V and 3 bases from J, with 7 bases between. The CDR3 is 12 amino acids. Germline V lookup: CDR1 SGHRS, CDR2 YFSETQ. This specimen comes from a study of blood T cell repertoires in COVID-19. As for the study in general: The samples span acute and convalescent COVID-19 from the United States, Italy and Spain. PBMCs, B-cell-depleted T cells, or T cells provided the cDNA or gDNA that made up the material.

As processed by the authors: Researchers report that nucleated cell counts were estimated from reference gene primer amplification. Profiled with immunoSEQ multiplex PCR; TCRdb holds only in-frame clones, not every one. That table supplies the V and J calls and clone size; D and trimming were determined from the DNA. This table has roughly 260,000 clones, about 90% appearing once. The TCR sequence derives from a woman aged 45-65 years who had recovered from COVID-19. The chain recombines TRBV5-1 with TRBJ1-1, with unresolved D. What was sequenced was peripheral blood. The CDR3 DNA follows: TGCGCCAGCAGCGTCGGTCACACTGAAGCTTTCTTT. Its translation is CASSVGHTEAFF.